This TCR beta chain came from a study of blood T cell repertoires in COVID-19. The CDR3 totals 15 residues. With 4 bases removed from V and 4 bases from J, the gap between germline ends came to 15 bases. Germline CDR1 and CDR2: KGHDR and SFDVKD. Sequenced by immunoSEQ multiplex PCR; TCRdb stores in-frame clones only, minus some. The profile covers tens of thousands of clones, with roughly 80% appearing a single time and 4% to 6% taken by the ten largest. This receptor was identified in an older man with COVID-19, enrolled during active disease. The material sequenced was peripheral blood. The chain joins TRBV24-1 to TRBJ2-5; a weak D match, TRBD1 (6 bases). This CDR3 reads CATSEPRGSRETQYF. DNA for the CDR3: TGTGCCACCAGTGAACCCAGGGGTTCGCGAGAGACCCAGTACTTC.